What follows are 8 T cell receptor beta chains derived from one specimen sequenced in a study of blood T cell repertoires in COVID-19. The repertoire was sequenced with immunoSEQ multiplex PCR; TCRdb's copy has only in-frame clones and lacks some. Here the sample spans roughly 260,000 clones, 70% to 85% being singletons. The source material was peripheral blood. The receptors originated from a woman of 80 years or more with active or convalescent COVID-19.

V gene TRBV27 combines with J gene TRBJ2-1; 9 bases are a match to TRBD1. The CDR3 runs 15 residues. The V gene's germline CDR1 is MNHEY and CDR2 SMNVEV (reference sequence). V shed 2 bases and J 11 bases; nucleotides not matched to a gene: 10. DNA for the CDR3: TGTGCCAGCAGTTTACAGACAGGGGGGGCAAGGCAGCAGTTCTTC. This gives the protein CASSLQTGGARQQFF.

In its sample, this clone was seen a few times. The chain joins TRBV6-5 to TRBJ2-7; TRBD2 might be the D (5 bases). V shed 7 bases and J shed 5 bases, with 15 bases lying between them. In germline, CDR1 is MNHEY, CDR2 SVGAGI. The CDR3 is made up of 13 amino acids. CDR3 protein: CASTPIGEHEQYF. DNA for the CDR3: TGTGCCAGCACTCCGATCGGGGAACACGAGCAGTACTTC.

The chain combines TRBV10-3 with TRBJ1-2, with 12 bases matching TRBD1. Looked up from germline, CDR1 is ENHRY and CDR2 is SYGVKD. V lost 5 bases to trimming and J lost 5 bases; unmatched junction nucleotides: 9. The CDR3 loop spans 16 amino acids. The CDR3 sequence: CAISPGQGALRYGYTF. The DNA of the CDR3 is TGTGCCATCAGTCCGGGACAGGGGGCGTTAAGGTATGGCTACACCTTC.

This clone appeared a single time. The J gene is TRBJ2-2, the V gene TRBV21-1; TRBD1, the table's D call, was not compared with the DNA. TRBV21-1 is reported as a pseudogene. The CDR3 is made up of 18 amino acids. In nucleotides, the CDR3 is TGTGCCAGCAGCAAAGCGCTGGACAGGGGCGACCTCACCGGGGAGCTGTTTTTT. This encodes CASSKALDRGDLTGELFF.

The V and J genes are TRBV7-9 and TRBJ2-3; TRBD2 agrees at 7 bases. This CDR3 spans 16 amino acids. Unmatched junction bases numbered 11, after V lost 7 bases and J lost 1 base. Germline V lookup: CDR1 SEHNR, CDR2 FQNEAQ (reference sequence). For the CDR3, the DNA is TGTGCCAGCACCCCCCTGGGGCTAGCGGGCACAGATACGCAGTATTTT. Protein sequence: CASTPLGLAGTDTQYF.

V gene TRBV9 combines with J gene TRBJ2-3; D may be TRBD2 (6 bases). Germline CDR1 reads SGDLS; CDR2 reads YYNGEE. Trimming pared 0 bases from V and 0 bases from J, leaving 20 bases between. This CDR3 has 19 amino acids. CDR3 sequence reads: CASSVGGDRTRRSTDTQYF. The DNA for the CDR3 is TGTGCCAGCAGCGTAGGGGGGGATAGGACTCGGAGGAGCACAGATACGCAGTATTTT.

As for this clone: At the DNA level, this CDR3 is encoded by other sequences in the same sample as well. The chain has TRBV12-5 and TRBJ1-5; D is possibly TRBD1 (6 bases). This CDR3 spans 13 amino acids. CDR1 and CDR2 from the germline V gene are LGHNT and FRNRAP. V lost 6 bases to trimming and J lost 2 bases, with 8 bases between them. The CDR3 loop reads CASGQGGNQPQHF. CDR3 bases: TGTGCTAGTGGACAGGGAGGCAATCAGCCCCAGCATTTT. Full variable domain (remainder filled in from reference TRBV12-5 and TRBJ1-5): DARVTQTPRHKVTEMGQEVTMRCQPILGHNTVFWYRQTMMQGLELLAYFRNRAPLDDSGMPKDRFSAEMPDATLATLKIQPSEPRDSAVYFCASGQGGNQPQHFGDGTRLSIL.

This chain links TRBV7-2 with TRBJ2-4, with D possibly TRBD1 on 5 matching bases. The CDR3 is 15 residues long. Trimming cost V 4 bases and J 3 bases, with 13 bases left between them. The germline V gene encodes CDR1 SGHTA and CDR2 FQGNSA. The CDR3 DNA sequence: TGTGCCAGCAGCTCCCGGACACGGAACAAAAACATTCAGTACTTC. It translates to CASSSRTRNKNIQYF.